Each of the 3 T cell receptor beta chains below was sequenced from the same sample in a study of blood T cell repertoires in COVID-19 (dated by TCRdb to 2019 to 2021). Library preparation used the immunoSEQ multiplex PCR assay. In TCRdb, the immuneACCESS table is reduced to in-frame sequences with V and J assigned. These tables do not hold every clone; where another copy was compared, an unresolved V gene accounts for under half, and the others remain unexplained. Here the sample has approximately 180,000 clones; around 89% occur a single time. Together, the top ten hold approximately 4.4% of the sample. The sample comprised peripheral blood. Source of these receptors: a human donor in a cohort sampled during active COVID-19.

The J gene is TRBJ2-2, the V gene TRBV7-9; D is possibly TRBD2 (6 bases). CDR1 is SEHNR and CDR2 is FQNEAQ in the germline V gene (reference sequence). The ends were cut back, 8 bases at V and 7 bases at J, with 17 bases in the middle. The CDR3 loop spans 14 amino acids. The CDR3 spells CASFPGESNGELFF. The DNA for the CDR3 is TGTGCCAGCTTCCCGGGAGAGTCGAACGGGGAGCTGTTTTTT.

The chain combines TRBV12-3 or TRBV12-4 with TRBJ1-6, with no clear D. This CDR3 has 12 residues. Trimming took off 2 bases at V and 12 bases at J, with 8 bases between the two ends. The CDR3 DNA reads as TGTGCCAGCAGTTTATCTACGGGACCCCTCCACTTT. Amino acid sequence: CASSLSTGPLHF.

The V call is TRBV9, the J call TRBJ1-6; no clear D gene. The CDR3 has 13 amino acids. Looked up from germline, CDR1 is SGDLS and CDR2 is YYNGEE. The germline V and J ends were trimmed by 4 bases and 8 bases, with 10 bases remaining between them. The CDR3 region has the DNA TGTGCCAGCAGCCCACGAGACTATTCACCCCTCCACTTT. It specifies CASSPRDYSPLHF.